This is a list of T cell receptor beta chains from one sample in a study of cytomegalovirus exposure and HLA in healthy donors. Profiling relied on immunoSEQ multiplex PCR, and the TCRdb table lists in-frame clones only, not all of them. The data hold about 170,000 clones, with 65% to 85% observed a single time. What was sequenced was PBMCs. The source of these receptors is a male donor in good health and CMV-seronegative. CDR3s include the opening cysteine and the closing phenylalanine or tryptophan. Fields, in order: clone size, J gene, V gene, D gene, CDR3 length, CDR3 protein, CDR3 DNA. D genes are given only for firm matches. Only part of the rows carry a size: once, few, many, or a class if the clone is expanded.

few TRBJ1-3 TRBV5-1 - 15 CASSQVGGRGNTIYF TGCGCCAGCAGCCAGGTTGGAGGGAGAGGAAACACCATATATTTT
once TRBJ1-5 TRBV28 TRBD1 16 CASSFLGGAENQPQHF TGTGCCAGCAGTTTCCTAGGGGGCGCAGAAAATCAGCCCCAGCATTTT
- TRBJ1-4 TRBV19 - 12 CASSIGGEKLFF TGTGCCAGTAGTATAGGCGGAGAGAAACTGTTTTTT
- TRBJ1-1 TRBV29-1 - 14 CSVEEGRGDLKAFF TGCAGCGTTGAAGAGGGCCGGGGGGACTTGAAAGCTTTCTTT
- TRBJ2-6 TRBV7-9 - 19 CASSLVGRTSTSGANVLTF TGTGCCAGCAGCTTAGTTGGTAGGACATCGACCTCTGGGGCCAACGTCCTGACTTTC
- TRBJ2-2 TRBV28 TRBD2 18 CASSLVLAGGPGTGELFF TGTGCCAGCAGTTTAGTACTAGCGGGGGGGCCTGGCACCGGGGAGCTGTTTTTT
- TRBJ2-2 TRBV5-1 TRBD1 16 CASSSDRTANTGELFF TGCGCCAGCAGCTCGGACAGGACCGCGAACACCGGGGAGCTGTTTTTT
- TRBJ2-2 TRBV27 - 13 CASSSQGLGELFF TGTGCCAGCAGTTCCCAGGGACTGGGGGAGCTGTTTTTT
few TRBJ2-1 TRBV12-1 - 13 CDRASGSPNEQFF TGTGACCGGGCTAGCGGGAGCCCCAATGAGCAGTTCTTC
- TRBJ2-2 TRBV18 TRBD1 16 CASSPLTGGNTGELFF TGTGCCAGCTCACCCTTGACAGGGGGCAACACCGGGGAGCTGTTTTTT
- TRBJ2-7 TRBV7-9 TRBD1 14 CASSGTVSSYEQYF TGTGCCAGCAGCGGGACAGTGAGCTCCTACGAGCAGTACTTC
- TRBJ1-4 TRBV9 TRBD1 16 CASSRSGQGAKEKLFF TGTGCCAGCAGCCGTTCCGGTCAGGGGGCGAAGGAAAAACTGTTTTTT
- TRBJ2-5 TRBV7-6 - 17 CASSLVGGGSYQETQYF TGTGCCAGCAGCTTAGTGGGGGGGGGCTCGTACCAAGAGACCCAGTACTTC
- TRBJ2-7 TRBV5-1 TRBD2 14 CASSPSRGGYEQYF TGCGCCAGCAGCCCGTCGCGGGGGGGCTACGAGCAGTACTTC
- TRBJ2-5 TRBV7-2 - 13 CASSLVSQETQYF TGTGCCAGCAGCTTAGTCTCCCAAGAGACCCAGTACTTC
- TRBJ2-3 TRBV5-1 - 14 CASYAGPSTDTQYF TGCGCCAGTTACGCAGGTCCTAGCACAGATACGCAGTATTTT
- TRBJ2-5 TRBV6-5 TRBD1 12 CASGTVQETQYF TGTGCCAGCGGGACAGTTCAAGAGACCCAGTACTTC
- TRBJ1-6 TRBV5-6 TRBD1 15 CASSLAGQVFSPLHF TGTGCCAGCAGCTTGGCGGGACAGGTGTTTTCACCCCTCCACTTT
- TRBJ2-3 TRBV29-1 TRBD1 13 CSVGQGATDTQYF TGCAGCGTTGGACAGGGGGCGACAGATACGCAGTATTTT
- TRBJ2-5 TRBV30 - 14 CAWSVVYREKTQYF TGTGCCTGGAGTGTAGTTTACAGGGAGAAGACCCAGTACTTC
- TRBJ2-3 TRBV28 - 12 CASSSLTDTQYF TGTGCCAGCAGTTCCCTCACAGATACGCAGTATTTT
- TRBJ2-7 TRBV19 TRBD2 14 CASSELAGPYEQYF TGTGCCAGTAGCGAACTAGCGGGCCCCTACGAGCAGTACTTC
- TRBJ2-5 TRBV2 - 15 CASSVIGAKQETQYF TGTGCCAGCAGTGTAATAGGAGCGAAACAAGAGACCCAGTACTTC
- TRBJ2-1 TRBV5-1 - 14 CASSHPSGLTEQFF TGCGCCAGCAGCCACCCCTCGGGACTCACTGAGCAGTTCTTC
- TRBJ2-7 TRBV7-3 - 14 CASSPRDLDHEQYF TGTGCCAGCAGCCCCCGGGACTTGGACCACGAGCAGTACTTC
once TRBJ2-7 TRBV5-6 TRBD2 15 CASSLVSSGFYEQYF TGTGCCAGCAGCTTGGTGTCTAGCGGATTCTACGAGCAGTACTTC
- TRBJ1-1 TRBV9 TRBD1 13 CASSLGTDTEAFF TGTGCCAGCAGCCTAGGGACAGACACTGAAGCTTTCTTT
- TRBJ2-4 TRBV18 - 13 CASSPVEYNIQYF TGTGCCAGCTCACCTGTGGAGTATAACATTCAGTACTTC
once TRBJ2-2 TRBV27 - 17 CASSLTTGLINTGELFF TGTGCCAGCAGTTTAACTACAGGTTTAATCAACACCGGGGAGCTGTTTTTT
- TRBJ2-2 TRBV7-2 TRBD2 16 CASSLAGGENTGELFF TGTGCCAGCAGCCTCGCCGGGGGGGAGAACACCGGGGAGCTGTTTTTT
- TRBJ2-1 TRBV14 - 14 CASSQGGSYNEQFF TGTGCCAGCAGCCAGGGGGGCTCCTACAATGAGCAGTTCTTC
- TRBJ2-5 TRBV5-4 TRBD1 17 CASSPNRGETYQETQYF TGTGCCAGCAGCCCAAACAGGGGCGAAACGTACCAAGAGACCCAGTACTTC
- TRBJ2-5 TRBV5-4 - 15 CASSPPGNSQETQYF TGTGCCAGCAGCCCCCCGGGGAACTCCCAAGAGACCCAGTACTTC
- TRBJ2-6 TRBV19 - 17 CASSIMTPTGGANVLTF TGTGCCAGTAGTATCATGACGCCAACGGGTGGGGCCAACGTCCTGACTTTC
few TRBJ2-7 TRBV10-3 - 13 CAISDGGPYEQYF TGTGCCATCAGTGATGGAGGGCCCTACGAGCAGTACTTC
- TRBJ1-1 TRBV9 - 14 CASSVEAGGPEAFF TGTGCCAGCAGCGTAGAAGCTGGGGGCCCTGAAGCTTTCTTT
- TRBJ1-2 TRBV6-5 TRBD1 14 CASRETGAVGGYTF TGTGCCAGCAGGGAGACAGGGGCAGTAGGAGGCTACACCTTC
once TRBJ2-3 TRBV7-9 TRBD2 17 CASSLGTSGGLEDTQYF TGTGCCAGCAGCTTAGGGACTAGCGGGGGGTTGGAAGATACGCAGTATTTT
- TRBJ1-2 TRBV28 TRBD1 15 CASSSWTGGNYGYTF TGTGCCAGCAGTTCATGGACAGGGGGCAACTATGGCTACACCTTC
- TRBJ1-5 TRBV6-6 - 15 CASSSRVRSNQPQHF TGTGCCAGCAGTTCCCGGGTAAGAAGCAATCAGCCCCAGCATTTT
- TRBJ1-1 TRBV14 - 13 CASSLTVNTEAFF TGTGCCAGCAGCCTGACAGTAAACACTGAAGCTTTCTTT
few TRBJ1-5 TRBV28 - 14 CASSSRGSNQPQHF TGTGCCAGCAGTTCCAGGGGTAGCAATCAGCCCCAGCATTTT
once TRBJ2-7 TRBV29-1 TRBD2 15 CSVELAGGPMGEQYF TGCAGCGTTGAACTAGCGGGAGGGCCAATGGGTGAGCAGTACTTC
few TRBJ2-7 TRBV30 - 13 CAWRVDSFYEQYF TGTGCCTGGAGGGTCGACAGCTTCTACGAGCAGTACTTC
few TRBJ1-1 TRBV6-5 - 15 CASSYQGSSGTEAFF TGTGCCAGCAGTTACCAGGGGAGTTCAGGGACTGAAGCTTTCTTT
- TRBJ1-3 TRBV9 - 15 CASSPAGDPGNTIYF TGTGCCAGCAGCCCAGCAGGGGATCCTGGAAACACCATATATTTT
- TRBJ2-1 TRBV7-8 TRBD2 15 CASSLRLAGGNEQFF TGTGCCAGCAGCCTCAGACTAGCGGGAGGCAATGAGCAGTTCTTC
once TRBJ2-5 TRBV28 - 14 CASSAGQTQETQYF TGTGCCAGCAGTGCGGGACAGACCCAAGAGACCCAGTACTTC
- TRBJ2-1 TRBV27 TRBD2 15 CASSLLGSGDNEQFF TGTGCCAGCAGTTTATTGGGTAGCGGGGACAATGAGCAGTTCTTC
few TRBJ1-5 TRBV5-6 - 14 CASSPAGENQPQHF TGTGCCAGCAGTCCCGCAGGGGAGAATCAGCCCCAGCATTTT
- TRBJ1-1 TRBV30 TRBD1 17 CAWSWTGGVWVNTEAFF TGTGCCTGGAGTTGGACAGGGGGCGTTTGGGTGAACACTGAAGCTTTCTTT
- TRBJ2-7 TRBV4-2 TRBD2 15 CASSQGTSDSYEQYF TGTGCCAGCAGCCAAGGGACTAGCGACTCCTACGAGCAGTACTTC